This TCR beta chain was captured by sequencing in a study of cytomegalovirus exposure and HLA in healthy donors. Study context: There were 350 to 400 genotyped donors. Of these, about 81% fell in the genetic ancestry cluster associated with self-reported Caucasian donors.

In the PCR, 60 Vbeta and 13 Jbeta primers were used. Sequencing used immunoSEQ multiplex PCR; TCRdb keeps in-frame clones, though not all of them. The profile shows 75,000 to 95,000 clones, 78% of them singletons. The CDR3 covers 12 residues. The germline gives CDR1 SSHAT, CDR2 FNYEAQ (reference sequence). In regard to this clone: What it recognizes is unknown. The junction departs from germline at one end; a sequencing error may be responsible.

Overall study findings and caveats: Within an earlier analysis, most TCR beta V segments proved productive either about 87% or about 30% of the time.

The sequencing sample was made of PBMCs. This rearrangement joins TRBV7-7 to TRBJ2-1; perhaps TRBD2 as D (5 bases). This clonotype was obtained from a woman between 35 and 50 years old in good health and CMV-seropositive. CDR3 nucleotide sequence: TGTGCTAGCAGCTCGGACTCCAATGAGCAGTTCTTC. It translates to CASSSDSNEQFF.